Below, 2 T cell receptor beta chains from the same sample are listed, as sequenced in a study of shared clonotypes between healthy human individuals. Using immunoSEQ multiplex PCR, the repertoire was profiled, and TCRdb retains in-frame clones only, with some absent. The sample contains about 680,000 clones, around 90% of which appear only once. Naive CD8 cells, CD45RO-negative and positively selected for CCR7, excluded terminally differentiated effector memory CD45RA+ cells. Sequences were obtained from naive CD8+ T cells sorted from blood. These receptors came from a young man in good health.

CDR3 loop: CASSPRQGAQNEQFF. The CDR3 DNA reads as TGTGCCAGCAGCCCCCGACAGGGGGCACAAAATGAGCAGTTCTTC. The chain uses TRBV7-2 and TRBJ2-1; 10 bases line up with TRBD1. The length of the CDR3 is 15 residues. V lost 5 bases, J lost 7 bases, and 8 bases stayed unmatched. CDR1 SGHTA and CDR2 FQGNSA come from the germline V gene. Full variable domain (remainder filled in from reference TRBV7-2 and TRBJ2-1): GAGVSQSPSNKVTEKGKDVELRCDPISGHTALYWYRQSLGQGLEFLIYFQGNSAPDKSGLPSDRFSAERTGGSVSTLTIQRTQQEDSAVYLCASSPRQGAQNEQFFGPGTRLTVL.

The chain recombines TRBV25-1 with TRBJ2-1; D may match TRBD1 or TRBD2 (5 bases each). Trimming left V 7 bases short and J 4 bases short, with 17 bases between. This CDR3 is built from 15 residues. Germline V gene data show CDR1 as MGHDK and CDR2 as SYGVNS. CDR3 residues: CASKGLQGAYNEQFF. The CDR3 bases are TGTGCCAGCAAAGGGCTCCAGGGAGCTTACAATGAGCAGTTCTTC.